This T cell receptor beta chain was documented in a study of shared clonotypes between healthy human individuals. Study outcomes and limitations: Non-shared clonotypes were found to have lower generation probabilities than the clonotypes that were shared by all four of the sorted-subset donors.

A note on this clone: What it binds is unknown.

TCRdb keeps only in-frame clones here, not all; method: immunoSEQ multiplex PCR. The sample lists hundreds of thousands of clones; roughly 98% were seen once. Naive CD8 populations comprised CD45RO-negative cells positively selected for CCR7, excluding terminally differentiated effector memory CD45RA+ cells. This clonotype was sampled from a man aged 25-45 years in good health. The sample was naive CD8+ T cells sorted from blood.

CDR3 amino acids: CASSEGRGTGLGETQYF. CDR3 coding DNA: TGTGCCAGCAGTGAGGGAAGGGGGACAGGGTTGGGAGAGACCCAGTACTTC. This chain connects TRBV6-1 to TRBJ2-5, with TRBD1 identical over 9 bases. The trim removed 3 bases at V and 4 bases at J, leaving 12 bases unmatched. Germline assignment: CDR1 MNHNS and CDR2 SASEGT. The CDR3 length is 17 residues.